This TCR beta chain was sequenced during a study of blood T cells in healthy people across ages. The study's findings and limits: Estimated diversity, derived from one million T cells, was regarded as an underestimate.

On this clonotype itself: Its specificity is not known. An end of the junction differs from the germline gene, which may be a read error.

The CDR3 loop spans 13 amino acids. The germline V gene encodes CDR1 SSHAT and CDR2 FNYEAQ (reference sequence). For the second PCR, which ran for roughly 7 to 11 cycles, a sample-barcoded 5' primer and a J-beta primer mix were used. TCRdb used MiXCR to reprocess the 5' RACE reads, holding one entry per CDR3 protein. The table lists fewer than 600,000 distinct CDR3 sequences, 27% of them singletons. The same specimen was also included in a second study, on T cells of mothers and their children.

V and J are TRBV7-7 and TRBJ2-5; D unclear. The DNA end is more similar to TRBJ2-1, so the J call may be wrong. The sequencing sample was made of blood. The sequence was obtained from a boy under 10 years old in good health. CDR3 sequence: CASSYDSDNEQFF. CDR3 DNA: TGTGCCAGCAGCTATGACTCCGACAATGAGCAGTTCTTC.